Given below is one TCR beta chain in context. Its antigen is undetermined. These data originate in a study of cytomegalovirus exposure and HLA in healthy donors. The PCR used 60 Vbeta and 13 Jbeta primers. Profiling relied on immunoSEQ multiplex PCR, and the TCRdb table lists in-frame clones only, not all of them. The sample contains around 150,000 clones, approximately 83% of which appear only once. The CDR3 contains 14 residues. Trimming took off 0 bases at V and 4 bases at J, with 11 bases between the two ends. Per germline, CDR1 SGHRS and CDR2 YFSETQ. Study-wide points: Later analysis found that TCR beta chains associated with HLA were more clonally expanded than other, equally common chains.

This receptor was obtained from a male donor in good health and CMV-seronegative. The chain has TRBV5-1 and TRBJ2-7, with a possible D match to TRBD1 (5 bases). Sequenced sample: PBMCs. For the CDR3, the DNA is TGCGCCAGCAGCTTGGCCCCGGACATTTACGAGCAGTACTTC. Residues: CASSLAPDIYEQYF.